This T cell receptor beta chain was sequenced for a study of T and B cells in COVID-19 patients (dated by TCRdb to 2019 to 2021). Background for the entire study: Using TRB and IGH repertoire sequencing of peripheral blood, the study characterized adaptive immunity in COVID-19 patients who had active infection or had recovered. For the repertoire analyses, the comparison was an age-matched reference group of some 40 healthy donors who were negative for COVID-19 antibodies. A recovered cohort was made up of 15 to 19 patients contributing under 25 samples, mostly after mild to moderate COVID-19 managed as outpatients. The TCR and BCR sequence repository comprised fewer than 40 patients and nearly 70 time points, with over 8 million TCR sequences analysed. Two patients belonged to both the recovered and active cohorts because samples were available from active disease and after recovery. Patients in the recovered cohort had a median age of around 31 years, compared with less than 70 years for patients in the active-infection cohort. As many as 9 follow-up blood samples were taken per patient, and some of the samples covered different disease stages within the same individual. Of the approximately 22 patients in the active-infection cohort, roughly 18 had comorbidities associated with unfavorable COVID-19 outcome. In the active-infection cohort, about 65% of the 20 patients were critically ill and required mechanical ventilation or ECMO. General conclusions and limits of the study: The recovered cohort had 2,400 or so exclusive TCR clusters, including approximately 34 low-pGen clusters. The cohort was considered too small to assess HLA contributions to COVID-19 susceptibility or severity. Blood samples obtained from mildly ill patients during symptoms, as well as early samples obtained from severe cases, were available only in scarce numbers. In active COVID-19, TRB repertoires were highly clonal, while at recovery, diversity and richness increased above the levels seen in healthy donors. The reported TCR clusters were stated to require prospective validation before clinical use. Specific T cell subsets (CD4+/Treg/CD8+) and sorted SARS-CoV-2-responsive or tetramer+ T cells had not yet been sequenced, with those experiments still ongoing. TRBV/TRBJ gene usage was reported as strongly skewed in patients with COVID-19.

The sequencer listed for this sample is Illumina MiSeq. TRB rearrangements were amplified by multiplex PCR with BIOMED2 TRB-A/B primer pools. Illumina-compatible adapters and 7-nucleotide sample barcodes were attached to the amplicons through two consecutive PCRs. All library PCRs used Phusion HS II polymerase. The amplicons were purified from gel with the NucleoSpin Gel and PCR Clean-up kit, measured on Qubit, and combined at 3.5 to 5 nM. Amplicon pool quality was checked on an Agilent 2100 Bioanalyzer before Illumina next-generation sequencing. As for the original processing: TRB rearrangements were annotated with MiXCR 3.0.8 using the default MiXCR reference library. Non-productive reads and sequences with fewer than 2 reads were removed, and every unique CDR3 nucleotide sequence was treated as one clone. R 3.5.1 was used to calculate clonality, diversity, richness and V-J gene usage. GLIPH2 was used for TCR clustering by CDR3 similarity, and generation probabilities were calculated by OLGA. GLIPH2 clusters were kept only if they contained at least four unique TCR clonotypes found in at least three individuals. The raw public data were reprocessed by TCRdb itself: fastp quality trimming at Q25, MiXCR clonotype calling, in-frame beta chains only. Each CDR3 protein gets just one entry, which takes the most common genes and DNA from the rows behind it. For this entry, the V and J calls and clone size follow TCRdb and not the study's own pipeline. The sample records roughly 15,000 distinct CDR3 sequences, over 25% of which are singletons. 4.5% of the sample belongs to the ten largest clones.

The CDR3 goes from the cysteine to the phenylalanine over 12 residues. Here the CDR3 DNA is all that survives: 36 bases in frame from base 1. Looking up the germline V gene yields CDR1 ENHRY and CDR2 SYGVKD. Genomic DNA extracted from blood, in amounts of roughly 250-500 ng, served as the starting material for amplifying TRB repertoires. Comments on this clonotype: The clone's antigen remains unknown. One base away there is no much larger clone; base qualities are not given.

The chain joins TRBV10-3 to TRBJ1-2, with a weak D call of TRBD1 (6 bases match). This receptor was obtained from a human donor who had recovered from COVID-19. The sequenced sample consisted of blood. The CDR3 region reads CAMSGAGYGYTF. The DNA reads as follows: TGTGCAATGTCAGGGGCCGGGTATGGCTACACCTTC.